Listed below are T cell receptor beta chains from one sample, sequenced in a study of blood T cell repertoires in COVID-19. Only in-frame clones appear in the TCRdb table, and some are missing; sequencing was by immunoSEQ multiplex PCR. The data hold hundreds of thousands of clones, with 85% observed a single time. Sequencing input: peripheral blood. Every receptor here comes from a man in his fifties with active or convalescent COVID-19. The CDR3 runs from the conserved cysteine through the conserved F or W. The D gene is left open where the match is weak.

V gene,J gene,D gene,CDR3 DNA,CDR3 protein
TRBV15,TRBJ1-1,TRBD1,TGTGCCACCAGCAGACGGAGGACAGGGGACACTGAAGCTTTCTTT,CATSRRRTGDTEAFF
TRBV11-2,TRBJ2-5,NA,TGTGCCAGCAGCTCAGGACAGAGAGAGACCCAGTACTTC,CASSSGQRETQYF
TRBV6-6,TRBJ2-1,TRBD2,TGTGCCAGCAGTTACGGTAGCGGGAGCCTCTACAATGAGCAGTTCTTC,CASSYGSGSLYNEQFF
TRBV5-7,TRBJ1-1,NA,TGTGCCAGCAGCGGGGGGGGACCCGGGCGCACGGACACTGAAGCTTTCTTT,CASSGGGPGRTDTEAFF
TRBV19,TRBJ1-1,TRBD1,TGTGCCTCCTGGCACCCCGGGACAGGGGACACTGAAGCTTTCTTT,CASWHPGTGDTEAFF
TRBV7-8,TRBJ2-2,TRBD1,TGTGCCAGCAGGCCCGGGACAGGTCGAACCGGGGAGCTGTTTTTT,CASRPGTGRTGELFF
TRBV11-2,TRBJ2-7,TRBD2,TGTGCCAGCAGCTTAAGAAGCGGGAACTATTACGACGAGCAGTACTTC,CASSLRSGNYYDEQYF
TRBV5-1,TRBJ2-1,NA,TGCGCCAGCAGCTTGAGGGGGCGGGGAGCGGCTTACAATGAGCAGTTCTTC,CASSLRGRGAAYNEQFF
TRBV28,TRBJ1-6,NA,TGTGCCAGCAGTTTGTGGGCCGGGGGAAATTCACCCCTCCACTTT,CASSLWAGGNSPLHF
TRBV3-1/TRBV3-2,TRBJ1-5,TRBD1,TGTGCCAGCAGCCAAGAACTGGACAGGGGGCTCGATCAGCCCCAGCATTTT,CASSQELDRGLDQPQHF
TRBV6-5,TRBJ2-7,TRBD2,TGTGCCACCGCAACGGGGGGAGGCCCCTACGAGCAGTACTTC,CATATGGGPYEQYF